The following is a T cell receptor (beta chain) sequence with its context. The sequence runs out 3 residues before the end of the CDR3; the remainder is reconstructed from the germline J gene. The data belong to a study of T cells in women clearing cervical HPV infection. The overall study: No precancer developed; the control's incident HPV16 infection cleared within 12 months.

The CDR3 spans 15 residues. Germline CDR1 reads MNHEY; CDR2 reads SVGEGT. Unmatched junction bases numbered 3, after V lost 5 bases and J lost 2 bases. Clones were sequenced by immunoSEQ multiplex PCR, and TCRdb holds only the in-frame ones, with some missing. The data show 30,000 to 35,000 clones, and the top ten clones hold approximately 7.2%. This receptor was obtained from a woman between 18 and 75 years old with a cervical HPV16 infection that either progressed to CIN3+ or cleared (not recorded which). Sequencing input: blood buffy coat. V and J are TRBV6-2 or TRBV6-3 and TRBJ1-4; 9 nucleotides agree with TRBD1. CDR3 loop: CASSRTGATNEKLFF. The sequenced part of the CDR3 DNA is TGTGCCAGCAGTCGGACAGGGGCTACTAATGAAAAA.